These T cell receptor beta chains were read from a single sample in a study of identical twins. MiXCR, run by TCRdb on the 5' RACE reads, gives a single entry per CDR3 protein. Seen here are 200,000 to 300,000 distinct CDR3 sequences, approximately 8% observed once, and the top ten hold roughly 5%. The same data also went into a second study, on yellow fever vaccine responses in identical twins.

Sequencing used CD8+ T cells sorted from blood. The receptors come from a woman between 18 and 29 years old in good health. Each CDR3 is given with its conserved first and last residue. Fields, in order: D gene, J gene, clone size, V gene, CDR3 DNA, CDR3 protein. D genes are given only for firm matches. Size values are once, few and many counts, or a class for expanded clones, and some rows have none.

. | TRBJ2-5 | many | TRBV12-3/TRBV12-4 | TGTGCCAGCAGTCCCGGTCGAGAGACCCAGTACTTC | CASSPGRETQYF
. | TRBJ2-7 | once | TRBV27 | TGTGCCAGCAGTTTGGGGCGTGGGCAGGCGCTATACGAGCAGTACTTC | CASSLGRGQALYEQYF
TRBD2 | TRBJ2-1 | many | TRBV7-9 | TGTGCCAGCAGCTTACCACTAGCGGACCGCGGGAATGAGCAGTTCTTC | CASSLPLADRGNEQFF
. | TRBJ2-3 | . | TRBV29-1 | TGCAGCGTTGAAGAGGGGGCCGATACGCAGTATTTT | CSVEEGADTQYF
. | TRBJ1-2 | few | TRBV10-3 | TGTGCCATCAGTGTGAAAATCAACTATGGCTACACCTTC | CAISVKINYGYTF
. | TRBJ2-2 | few | TRBV6-1 | TGTGCCAGCAAGGAAACGGGCCGGACCGGGGAGCTGTTTTTT | CASKETGRTGELFF
. | TRBJ2-4 | many | TRBV25-1 | TGTGCCAGCAGTGAAGTGGGAAACATTCAGTACTTC | CASSEVGNIQYF
TRBD1 | TRBJ2-7 | few | TRBV28 | TGTGCCAGCATCGGGACAGGGGCCTACGAGCAGTACTTC | CASIGTGAYEQYF
TRBD1 | TRBJ2-1 | many | TRBV2 | TGTGCCAGCAGTGGACAGGGCTCGAGCTCCTACAATGAGCAGTTCTTC | CASSGQGSSSYNEQFF
. | TRBJ2-1 | many | TRBV2 | TGTGCCAGCAATAGGGTTTCTTACAATGAGCAGTTCTTC | CASNRVSYNEQFF
TRBD2 | TRBJ2-3 | many | TRBV28 | TGTGCCAGCAGTTTCGAGCGGGGGGGCACAGATACGCAGTATTTT | CASSFERGGTDTQYF
. | TRBJ2-7 | many | TRBV3-1 | TGTGCCAGCAGCCAAGAAGTACAGGAGCCCCGCTACGAGCAGTACTTC | CASSQEVQEPRYEQYF
. | TRBJ2-5 | few | TRBV7-3 | TGTGCCAGCAGCTTTCGAGTTGGAGAGACCCAGTACTTC | CASSFRVGETQYF
TRBD2 | TRBJ2-3 | . | TRBV2 | TGTGCCTTCAGGAGGGTGACTTCTAGCGGGGAAATCACAGATACGCAGTATTTT | CAFRRVTSSGEITDTQYF
TRBD1 | TRBJ1-2 | . | TRBV29-1 | TGCAGCGCGTTGACCATGGGCACCGGACAGGGACCAAGTAACTATGGCTACACCTTC | CSALTMGTGQGPSNYGYTF
. | TRBJ2-5 | few | TRBV29-1 | TGCAGCGTTGACCGAGATGGGACCCAGTACTTC | CSVDRDGTQYF
. | TRBJ2-1 | many | TRBV28 | TGTGCCAGCAGTCCCCCTGTCCGGGGCGATGAGCAGTTCTTC | CASSPPVRGDEQFF
TRBD1 | TRBJ2-2 | few | TRBV7-8 | TGTGCCAGCAGCTACAGGGGGCGAGCCACCGGGGAGCTGTTTTTT | CASSYRGRATGELFF
. | TRBJ1-3 | . | TRBV29-1 | TGCAGCGTTGCCTACAATACAGGGAAATTAGGAAACACCATATATTTT | CSVAYNTGKLGNTIYF
. | TRBJ2-7 | few | TRBV7-9 | TGTGTCAGCAGCTTAGTGGGCGGAGGGGACTACGAGCAGTACTTC | CVSSLVGGGDYEQYF
. | TRBJ2-7 | . | TRBV15 | TGTGCCACCAGCACCCGATTTACAGAGACCTACGAGCAGTACTTC | CATSTRFTETYEQYF
TRBD2 | TRBJ2-5 | . | TRBV11-2 | TGTGCCAGCAGCTTGTCCCCAATAGCGGGGGGGCCAGAAGAGACCCAGTACTTC | CASSLSPIAGGPEETQYF